Listed below are T cell receptor beta chains from one sample, sequenced in a study of CD8 T cells in Susac syndrome. MiXCR, run by TCRdb on the immunoSEQ multiplex PCR reads, gives a single entry per CDR3 protein. This table has about 130,000 distinct CDR3 sequences, over 85% appearing once. Sequenced material: CD8+ T cells from PBMCs. The source is a human donor with Susac syndrome. The CDR3 runs from the conserved cysteine through the conserved F or W. The D gene is left open where the match is weak. A clone size is listed for some rows: how often the clone was seen (once, few, many), or a class if it is expanded.

j_call v_call d_call clone_size cdr3_nt cdr3_aa
TRBJ2-7 TRBV20-1 TRBD1 NA TGCAGTGCTAGAGATGGGGACAGGGGGCGCGGCGAGCAGTACTTC CSARDGDRGRGEQYF
TRBJ2-7 TRBV1 NA NA TGCACCAGCACCGAATCCCGGACCGGGACAGCAACCTACGAGCAGTACTTC CTSTESRTGTATYEQYF
TRBJ2-2 TRBV15 NA once TGTGCCACCAGCGGAAACAGGGACACCGGGGAGCTGTTTTTT CATSGNRDTGELFF
TRBJ2-3 TRBV11-2 TRBD2 NA TGTGCCAGCAGCTTATCTTGGCGGGAGACAGATACGCAGTATTTT CASSLSWRETDTQYF
TRBJ1-1 TRBV12-3/TRBV12-4 TRBD1 NA TGTGCCAGCAGCCTCGGACAGGGGACTTTCTTT CASSLGQGTFF
TRBJ2-1 TRBV12-5 NA NA TGTGCTAGTGGTACGAATACCGGGGGGCCTTACAATGAGCAGTTCTTC CASGTNTGGPYNEQFF
TRBJ2-7 TRBV12-3/TRBV12-4 NA NA TGTGCCAGCAGCGAATCGTTATCCTACGAGCAGTACTTC CASSESLSYEQYF
TRBJ2-3 TRBV5-1 TRBD2 NA TGCGCCAGCAGCGAGGAAGGTAGCGGGGGCCCGATAACAGATACGCAGTATTTT CASSEEGSGGPITDTQYF
TRBJ2-1 TRBV20-1 TRBD2 NA TGCAGTGCTCTGGACTCGGGACTAGCGGAGAATGAGCAGTTCTTC CSALDSGLAENEQFF
TRBJ2-7 TRBV6-1 TRBD2 few TGTGCCAGCACCCGGACTAGCGGCTACGAGCAGTACTTC CASTRTSGYEQYF
TRBJ2-7 TRBV3-1 NA NA TGTGCCAGCAGCCGCGACACAGCCTACGAGCAGTACTTC CASSRDTAYEQYF
TRBJ1-5 TRBV28 NA NA TGTGCCAGCAGTTTATGGGGGCAGGGCAATCAGCCCCAGCATTTT CASSLWGQGNQPQHF